This record concerns one T cell receptor beta chain sequence. The antigen is unknown. The data derive from a study of OX40 agonist ivuxolimab in advanced cancers. On the study more broadly: Participants could have had prior anti-PD-1, anti-PD-L1 or anti-CTLA-4 therapy, and approximately 40% had some.

Assay: immunoSEQ multiplex PCR; the TCRdb copy retains only in-frame clones and omits some. The sample includes roughly 56,000 clones, approximately 90% seen only once; the top ten take around 0.56%. Study results and caveats: Among T cells, CD8+ cells averaged more expanded clones than CD4+ cells. Clones of CD4+ and CD8+ blood T cells grew by week 6 at doses of 0.1 to 3.0 mg/kg.

This TCR was sampled from an adult with an advanced solid tumor such as melanoma, head and neck, liver or kidney cancer. The sample here was CD4+ or CD8+ T cells sorted from blood, taken in a trial of the OX40 agonist ivuxolimab.

The CDR3 DNA is TGTGCCAGCAGCCGCGAGGGACAAATCCAAGAGACCCAGTACTTC. This encodes CASSREGQIQETQYF. The rearrangement links TRBV5-5 to TRBJ2-5; D might be TRBD1 (6 bases). Trimming took 4 bases from V and 1 from J, leaving 14 bases between them. Germline CDR1 SGHKS, CDR2 YYEKEE (reference sequence). The CDR3 runs to 15 residues.